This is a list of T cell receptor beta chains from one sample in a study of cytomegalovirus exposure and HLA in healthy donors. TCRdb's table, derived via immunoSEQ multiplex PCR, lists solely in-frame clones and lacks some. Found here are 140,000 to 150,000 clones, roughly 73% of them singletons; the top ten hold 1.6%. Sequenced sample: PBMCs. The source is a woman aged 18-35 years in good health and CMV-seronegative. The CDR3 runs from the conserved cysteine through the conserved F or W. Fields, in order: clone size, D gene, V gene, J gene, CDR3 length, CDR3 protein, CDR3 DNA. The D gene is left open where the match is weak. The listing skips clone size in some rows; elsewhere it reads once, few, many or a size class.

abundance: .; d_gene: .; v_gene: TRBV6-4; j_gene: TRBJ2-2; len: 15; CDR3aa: CASSDGSRDTGELFF; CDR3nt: TGTGCCAGCAGTGACGGGAGTAGGGACACCGGGGAGCTGTTTTTT
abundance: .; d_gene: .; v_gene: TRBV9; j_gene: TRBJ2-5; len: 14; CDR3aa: CASSVGLAQETQYF; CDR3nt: TGTGCCAGCAGCGTAGGACTGGCTCAAGAGACCCAGTACTTC
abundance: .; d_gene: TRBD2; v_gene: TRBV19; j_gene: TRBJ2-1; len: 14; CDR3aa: CASSMGSGGNEQFF; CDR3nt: TGTGCCAGTAGTATGGGAAGCGGGGGGAATGAGCAGTTCTTC
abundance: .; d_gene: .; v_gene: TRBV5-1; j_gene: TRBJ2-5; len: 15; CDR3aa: CASSPRAQGQETQYF; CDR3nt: TGCGCCAGCAGCCCACGGGCCCAGGGTCAAGAGACCCAGTACTTC
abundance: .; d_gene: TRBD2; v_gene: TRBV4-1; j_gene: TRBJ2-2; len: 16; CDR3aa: CASSQGGGRNYGELFF; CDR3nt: TGCGCCAGCAGCCAAGGCGGGGGGCGTAATTACGGGGAGCTGTTTTTT
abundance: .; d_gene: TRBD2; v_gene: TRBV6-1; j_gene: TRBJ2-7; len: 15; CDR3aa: CASSEARLAVVEQYF; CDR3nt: TGTGCCAGCAGTGAAGCGCGGCTAGCGGTCGTCGAGCAGTACTTC
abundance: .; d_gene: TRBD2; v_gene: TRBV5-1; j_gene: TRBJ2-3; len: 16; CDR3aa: CASSPATSEITDTQYF; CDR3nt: TGCGCCAGCAGTCCAGCGACTAGCGAGATAACAGATACGCAGTATTTT
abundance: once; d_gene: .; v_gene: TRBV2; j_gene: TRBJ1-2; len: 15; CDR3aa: CASSEVTASFYGYTF; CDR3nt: TGTGCCAGCAGTGAAGTAACAGCTTCTTTCTATGGCTACACCTTC
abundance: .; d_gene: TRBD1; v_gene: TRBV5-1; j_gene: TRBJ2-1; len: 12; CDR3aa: CASSLQGDEQFF; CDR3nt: TGCGCCAGCAGCTTACAGGGGGATGAGCAGTTCTTC
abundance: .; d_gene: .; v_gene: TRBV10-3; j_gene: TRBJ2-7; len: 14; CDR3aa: CAISESDRTYEQYF; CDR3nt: TGTGCCATCAGTGAGTCTGACAGGACCTACGAGCAGTACTTC
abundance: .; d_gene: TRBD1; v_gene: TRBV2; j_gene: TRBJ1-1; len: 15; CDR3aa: CASSEGGQGGTEAFF; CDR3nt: TGTGCCAGCAGTGAAGGGGGACAGGGGGGCACTGAAGCTTTCTTT
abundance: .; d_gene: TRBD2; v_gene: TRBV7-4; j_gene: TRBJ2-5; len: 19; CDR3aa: CASSPRRGLAGGPEETQYF; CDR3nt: TGTGCCAGCAGCCCCCGGCGAGGACTAGCGGGGGGGCCTGAAGAGACCCAGTACTTC
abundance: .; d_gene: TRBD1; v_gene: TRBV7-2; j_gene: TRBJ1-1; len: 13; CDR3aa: CASSLDRQGRAFF; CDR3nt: TGTGCCAGCAGCTTAGACAGACAGGGCCGAGCTTTCTTT
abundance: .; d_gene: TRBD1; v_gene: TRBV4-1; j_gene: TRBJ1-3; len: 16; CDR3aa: CASSQRTGGSGNTIYF; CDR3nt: TGCGCCAGCAGCCAAAGGACAGGGGGCTCTGGAAACACCATATATTTT
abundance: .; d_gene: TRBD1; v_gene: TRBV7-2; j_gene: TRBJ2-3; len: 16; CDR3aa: CASSKAAQGALDTQYF; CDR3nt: TGTGCCAGCAGCAAAGCGGCACAGGGGGCGTTGGATACGCAGTATTTT
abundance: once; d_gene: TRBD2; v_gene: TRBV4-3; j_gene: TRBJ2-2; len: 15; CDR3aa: CASSQEGRGGAELFF; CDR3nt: TGCGCCAGCAGCCAAGAAGGGAGGGGTGGCGCGGAGCTGTTTTTT
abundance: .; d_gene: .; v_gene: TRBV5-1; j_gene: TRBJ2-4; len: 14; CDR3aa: CASSLELAKNIQYF; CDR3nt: TGCGCCAGCAGCTTGGAGCTAGCCAAAAACATTCAGTACTTC
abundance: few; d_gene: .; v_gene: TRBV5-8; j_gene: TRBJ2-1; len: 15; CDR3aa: CASPSEGSSYNEQFF; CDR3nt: TGTGCCAGCCCGTCCGAGGGTTCCTCCTACAATGAGCAGTTCTTC
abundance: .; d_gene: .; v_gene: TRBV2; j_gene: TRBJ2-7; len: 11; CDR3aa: CAGTHRDEQYF; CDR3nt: TGTGCCGGGACCCACAGGGACGAGCAGTACTTC
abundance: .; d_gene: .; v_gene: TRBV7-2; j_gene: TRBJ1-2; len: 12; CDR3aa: CASSLEVGGYTF; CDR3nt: TGTGCCAGCAGCTTAGAAGTCGGTGGCTACACCTTC
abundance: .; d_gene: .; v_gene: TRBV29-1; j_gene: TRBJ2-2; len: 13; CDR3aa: CSVGDTFAGELFF; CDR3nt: TGCAGCGTTGGTGACACCTTTGCCGGGGAGCTGTTTTTT
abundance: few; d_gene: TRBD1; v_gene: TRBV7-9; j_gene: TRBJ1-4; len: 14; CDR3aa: CASGETGRNEKLFF; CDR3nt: TGTGCCAGCGGGGAGACAGGGAGGAATGAAAAACTGTTTTTT
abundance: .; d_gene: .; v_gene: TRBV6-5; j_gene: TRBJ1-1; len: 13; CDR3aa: CASRAGEATEAFF; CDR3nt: TGTGCCAGCAGGGCGGGTGAGGCCACTGAAGCTTTCTTT
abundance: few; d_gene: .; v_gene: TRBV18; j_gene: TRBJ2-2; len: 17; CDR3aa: CASSSPVGSANTGELFF; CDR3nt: TGTGCCAGCTCCTCTCCAGTGGGGAGCGCGAACACCGGGGAGCTGTTTTTT
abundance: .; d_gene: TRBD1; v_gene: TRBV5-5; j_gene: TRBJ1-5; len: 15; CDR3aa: CASSYDRELGAPQHF; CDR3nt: TGTGCCAGCAGCTACGACAGGGAGCTGGGTGCGCCCCAGCATTTT
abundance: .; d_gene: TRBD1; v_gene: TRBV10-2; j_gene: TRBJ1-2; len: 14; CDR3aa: CASSPGTGLYGYTF; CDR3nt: TGCGCCAGCAGTCCCGGGACAGGCCTTTATGGCTACACCTTC
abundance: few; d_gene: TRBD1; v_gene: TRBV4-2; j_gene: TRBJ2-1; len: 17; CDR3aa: CASSQAGTGGAGNEQFF; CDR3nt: TGTGCCAGCAGCCAAGCTGGGACAGGGGGCGCGGGCAATGAGCAGTTCTTC
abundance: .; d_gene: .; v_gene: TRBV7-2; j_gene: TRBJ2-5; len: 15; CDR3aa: CASNFRGQAQETQYF; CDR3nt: TGTGCCAGCAACTTCCGAGGGCAGGCCCAAGAGACCCAGTACTTC